Each of the 25 T cell receptor beta chains below was sequenced from the same sample in a study of T cell changes during pregnancy in multiple sclerosis. The data were produced by immunoSEQ multiplex PCR, yet TCRdb's version contains in-frame clones alone and is incomplete. This table has roughly 52,000 clones, approximately 90% appearing once. The material was CD4+ T cells from peripheral blood mononuclear cells, obtained in the first trimester of pregnancy. The receptors come from a female donor with multiple sclerosis, enrolled in a pregnancy study.

The CDR3 region is CASSLASGSLGEQYF. CDR3 bases: TGTGCCAGCAGTTTAGCTAGCGGGAGTCTCGGCGAGCAGTACTTC. J is TRBJ2-7 and V is TRBV27, with 10 bases that match TRBD2. This CDR3 is 15 amino acids long. J lost 6 bases, V lost 2 bases, and 7 bases had no gene match. Germline V gene data show CDR1 as MNHEY and CDR2 as SMNVEV (reference sequence).

This chain links TRBV15 with TRBJ1-6; a weak D match, TRBD1 (5 bases). V shed 0 bases and J shed 7 bases, with 19 bases lying between them. Germline V CDR1 and CDR2: LNHNV, YYDKDF (reference sequence). The CDR3 runs 18 residues. CDR3 bases: TGTGCCACCAGCAGAGATCGGGGACCCGTCGGAGGGAATTCACCCCTCCACTTT. Protein product: CATSRDRGPVGGNSPLHF.

The chain has TRBV11-2 and TRBJ2-7; 9 nucleotides match TRBD1. Trimming took 1 base from V and 0 from J; bases not matched to a gene: 7. Per germline, CDR1 SGHAT and CDR2 FQNNGV. The CDR3 runs to 17 residues. CDR3 DNA: TGTGCCAGCAGCTTAGCCGGGACAGGGTTGGGCTCCTACGAGCAGTACTTC. Its translation: CASSLAGTGLGSYEQYF.

V is TRBV27 and J is TRBJ2-5; 8 bases line up with TRBD1. The CDR3 runs to 13 residues. Trimming at V came to 6 bases and at J to 5 bases, leaving 5 bases not matched to a gene. Germline V CDR1 and CDR2: MNHEY, SMNVEV (reference sequence). The CDR3 bases are TGTGCCAGCAGCTTCAGGGGGCGGGAGACCCAGTACTTC. It specifies CASSFRGRETQYF.

In this sample, this clone turned up a few times. This sequence joins TRBV5-8 and TRBJ2-3, with 9 nucleotides matching TRBD1. V dropped 4 bases and J dropped 0; count of bases not matched to a gene: 9. Germline values: CDR1 SGHTS, CDR2 YDEGEE. This CDR3 has 17 residues. In nucleotides, the CDR3 is TGTGCCAGCAGCCAAGGACAGGGGAGGGCTAGCACAGATACGCAGTATTTT. Amino acids: CASSQGQGRASTDTQYF.

The genes are TRBV19 and TRBJ1-1; 7 bases line up with TRBD1. The CDR3 contains 15 residues. The V segment lost 3 bases and the J segment 6 bases; nucleotides outside the gene matches: 10. Looked up from germline, CDR1 is LNHDA and CDR2 is SQIVND (reference sequence). The CDR3 protein is CASSMTTTGVAEAFF. As DNA, the CDR3 is TGTGCCAGTAGTATGACCACCACAGGGGTCGCTGAAGCTTTCTTT.

The V call is TRBV2, the J call TRBJ2-7, with 10 nucleotides matching TRBD2. The V and J ends lost 6 bases and 1 base, in that order; junction bases with no gene match: 6. Germline V CDR1 and CDR2: SNHLY, FYNNEI. The CDR3 has 15 residues. The CDR3 here is CASSLGTSASYEQYF. CDR3 coding DNA: TGTGCCAGCAGCCTCGGGACTAGCGCGTCCTACGAGCAGTACTTC.

The chain carries TRBV5-8 and TRBJ2-7; 7 bases line up with TRBD1. The CDR3 extends over 16 amino acids. Losses at the gene ends were 3 bases for V and 4 bases for J; bases not matched to a gene: 13. The germline V gene has CDR1 SGHTS and CDR2 YDEGEE. The DNA for the CDR3 is TGTGCCAGCAGCTCAACCTACCCGGGACAGTTTTACGAGCAGTACTTC. Protein sequence: CASSSTYPGQFYEQYF. Combining the CDR3 with reference TRBV5-8 and TRBJ2-7 gives the whole variable domain EAGVTQSPTHLIKTRGQQATLRCSPISGHTSVYWYQQALGLGLQFLLWYDEGEERNRGNFPPRFSGRQFPNYSSELNVNALELEDSALYLCASSSTYPGQFYEQYFGPGTRLTVT.

The chain joins TRBV11-2 to TRBJ2-3; 9 positions agree with TRBD2. Trimming cost V 5 bases and J 0 bases; bases outside gene matches: 3. Germline CDR1 is SGHAT and CDR2 is FQNNGV. The CDR3 totals 15 residues. CDR3 in amino acids: CASSQRGASTDTQYF. The CDR3 nucleotides are TGTGCCAGCAGCCAGCGGGGGGCAAGCACAGATACGCAGTATTTT.

This chain connects TRBV19 to TRBJ2-2; 14 positions agree with TRBD2. With V trimmed by 6 bases and J by 5 bases, 8 bases remained unmatched. The CDR3 runs to 17 residues. Germline V gene data show CDR1 as LNHDA and CDR2 as SQIVND (reference sequence). The DNA of the CDR3 is TGTGCCAGTAGCCTCCCGGGACTAGCGGGAGAGACCGGGGAGCTGTTTTTT. Translated, it gives CASSLPGLAGETGELFF.

This rearrangement joins TRBV18 to TRBJ1-5, with D uncertain. The CDR3 loop spans 13 amino acids. The germline V gene has CDR1 KGHSH and CDR2 LQKENI. Trimming shortened V by 3 bases and J by 6 bases, and 9 bases separated the two germline ends. The CDR3 here is CASSPNGPQPQHF. For the CDR3, the DNA is TGTGCCAGCTCACCTAATGGGCCTCAGCCCCAGCATTTT.

This clone was seen only once. The chain links TRBV5-1 to TRBJ2-3; a weak D match, TRBD1 (6 bases). The length of the CDR3 is 15 residues. Looked up from germline, CDR1 is SGHRS and CDR2 is YFSETQ. Trimming pared 4 bases from V and 4 bases from J, leaving 16 bases between. The CDR3 DNA is TGCGCCAGCAGCACACGTGGGGGACATCCAGATACGCAGTATTTT. As protein: CASSTRGGHPDTQYF.

The chain has TRBV28 and TRBJ2-5; D unclear. Trimming pared 2 bases from V and 2 bases from J, leaving 6 bases between. From germline, CDR1 is MDHEN and CDR2 SYDVKM. This CDR3 contains 13 residues. CDR3 in DNA: TGTGCCAGCAGTTTAGGGCAACAAGAGACCCAGTACTTC. Translated: CASSLGQQETQYF.

The rearrangement joins TRBV6-1 to TRBJ2-3; D is unresolved. Trimming removed 1 base at V and 5 bases at J, with 10 bases between. The CDR3 is 14 residues long. Germline CDR1 MNHNS, CDR2 SASEGT. DNA for the CDR3: TGTGCCAGCAGTGAAGGAGGCGCTCGAGATACGCAGTATTTT. Encoded protein: CASSEGGARDTQYF.

The V call is TRBV27, the J call TRBJ1-4; no reliable D call. Germline V CDR1 and CDR2: MNHEY, SMNVEV (reference sequence). CDR3 length: 17 amino acids. V lost 1 base, J lost 2 bases, and 14 bases lay in between. In nucleotides, the CDR3 is TGTGCCAGCAGTTTATTTGTACGAAACGCGACTAATGAAAAACTGTTTTTT. Protein sequence: CASSLFVRNATNEKLFF.

V usage is TRBV6-5 and J usage is TRBJ1-2, with TRBD1 matching 8 bases. V shed 2 bases and J 5 bases; nucleotides not matched to a gene: 7. The CDR3 is made up of 15 amino acids. Germline CDR1 and CDR2: MNHEY and SVGAGI. The CDR3 loop is CASSYRGTGRYGYTF. DNA of the CDR3: TGTGCCAGCAGTTACCGAGGGACAGGCCGATATGGCTACACCTTC.

V gene TRBV7-8 combines with J gene TRBJ2-1; 8 nucleotides align to TRBD2. Germline V gene sequence: CDR1 SGHVS, CDR2 FQNEAQ. The CDR3 runs to 18 residues. Trimming cost V 2 bases and J 7 bases; bases outside gene matches: 16. This CDR3 reads CASSLLAKRERPGNEQFF. CDR3 DNA sequence: TGTGCCAGCAGCTTATTGGCAAAGCGGGAGCGCCCTGGAAATGAGCAGTTCTTC.

The rearrangement uses TRBV25-1 and TRBJ2-1; 7 positions match TRBD1. Germline CDR1 MGHDK, CDR2 SYGVNS. The CDR3 has 15 residues. Losses at the gene ends were 1 base for V and 5 bases for J; bases not matched to a gene: 5. CDR3 sequence (DNA): TGTGCCAGCAGTGAATTCGGGACAGCAAACAATGAGCAGTTCTTC. It yields the protein CASSEFGTANNEQFF.

This chain uses TRBV7-9 with TRBJ1-5; 10 bases agree with TRBD1. Trimming at V came to 6 bases and at J to 3 bases, leaving 14 bases not matched to a gene. This CDR3 contains 18 residues. From germline, CDR1 is SEHNR and CDR2 FQNEAQ (reference sequence). The CDR3 region has the DNA TGTGCCAGCAGTTTGATGGAGACGGGACAGGGGCCCAATCAGCCCCAGCATTTT. This translates into CASSLMETGQGPNQPQHF.

The chain joins TRBV4-1 to TRBJ1-3, with 10 bases identical to TRBD1. Germline V lookup: CDR1 MGHRA, CDR2 YSYEKL. The CDR3 contains 20 residues. Losses at the gene ends were 3 bases for V and 0 bases for J; bases not matched to a gene: 14. The CDR3 protein is CASSHATGGAYPLSGNTIYF. The CDR3 coding sequence is TGCGCCAGCAGCCATGCGACAGGGGGCGCCTACCCTCTCTCTGGAAACACCATATATTTT.

In this sample, this clone is medium-sized. Other DNA sequences in the same sample also yield this CDR3. The J gene is TRBJ1-2, the V gene TRBV7-2; D might be TRBD1 (6 bases). Deletions cut 1 base from V and 4 bases from J, with 7 bases between. Germline CDR1 is SGHTA and CDR2 is FQGNSA. This CDR3 is 13 amino acids long. The CDR3 DNA sequence: TGTGCCAGCAGCTTAGAACAGGGCTATGGCTACACCTTC. Residues: CASSLEQGYGYTF.

The chain recombines TRBV9 with TRBJ2-1; tentative D call: TRBD1 (6 bases). CDR1 is SGDLS, CDR2 YYNGEE, per germline. V was pared by 7 bases and J by 6 bases, with 20 bases between. The CDR3 spans 15 residues. The CDR3 protein is CASSSGQFTVNEQFF. The CDR3 DNA reads as TGTGCCAGCTCCTCAGGACAGTTCACGGTCAATGAGCAGTTCTTC.

This clone occurred a few times. In DNA form, the CDR3 reads TGTGCCACCAGCAGAGATAGATTCGAGCAGTTCTTC. It is translated as CATSRDRFEQFF. This chain links TRBV15 with TRBJ2-1; D not certain. The germline gives CDR1 LNHNV, CDR2 YYDKDF (reference sequence). Between the trimmed V and J ends, which lost 0 bases and 10 bases, there was a span of 7 bases. The length of the CDR3 is 12 residues.

The chain uses TRBV7-2 and TRBJ2-5; 10 bases agree with TRBD2. V was pared by 2 bases and J by 1 base, with 1 base of the junction left unmatched. Germline V gene sequence: CDR1 SGHTA, CDR2 FQGNSA. This CDR3 has 15 amino acids. The CDR3 region has the DNA TGTGCCAGCAGCTTACTAGCGGGGGCCCAAGAGACCCAGTACTTC. This translates into CASSLLAGAQETQYF.

V and J are TRBV9 and TRBJ2-3; D may be TRBD2 (6 bases). In germline, CDR1 is SGDLS, CDR2 YYNGEE. V gave up 4 bases and J gave up 2 bases, with 17 bases separating them. The CDR3 length is 16 residues. The CDR3 region is CASSLLAGLHTDTQYF. The CDR3 DNA is TGTGCCAGCAGCCTACTAGCCGGGCTCCACACAGATACGCAGTATTTT. Using reference TRBV9 and TRBJ2-3 for the parts outside the CDR3, the full variable domain is DSGVTQTPKHLITATGQRVTLRCSPRSGDLSVYWYQQSLDQGLQFLIQYYNGEERAKGNILERFSAQQFPDLHSELNLSSLELGDSALYFCASSLLAGLHTDTQYFGPGTRLTVL.